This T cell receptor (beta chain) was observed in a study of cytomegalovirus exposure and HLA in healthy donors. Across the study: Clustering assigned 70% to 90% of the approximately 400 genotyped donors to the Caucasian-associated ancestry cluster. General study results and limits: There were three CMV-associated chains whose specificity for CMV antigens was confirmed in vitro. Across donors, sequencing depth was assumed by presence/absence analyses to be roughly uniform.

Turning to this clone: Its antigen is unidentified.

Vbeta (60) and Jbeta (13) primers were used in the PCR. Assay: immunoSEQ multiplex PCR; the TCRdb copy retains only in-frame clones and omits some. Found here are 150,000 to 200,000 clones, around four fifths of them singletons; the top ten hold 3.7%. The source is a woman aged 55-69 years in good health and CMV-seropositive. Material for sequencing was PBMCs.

This CDR3 reads CASSPPGTGGSYNEQFF. CDR3 nucleotides: TGTGCCAGCTCACCACCGGGTACGGGGGGCTCCTACAATGAGCAGTTCTTC. V and J are TRBV18 and TRBJ2-1, with 7 nucleotides matching TRBD2. Germline V gives CDR1 KGHSH, CDR2 LQKENI. This CDR3 spans 17 amino acids. The J segment lost 0 bases and the V segment lost 0 bases, leaving 5 bases of the junction unmatched.